The sequence of this T cell receptor beta chain was determined in a study of neoadjuvant anti-PD-1 for oral cavity cancer. Study details: Non-progressing patients received a fourth nivolumab dose near day 43, then surgery on days 50-56.

The CDR3 contains 16 residues. From germline, CDR1 is SGDLS and CDR2 YYNGEE. The trim removed 4 bases at V and 1 base at J, leaving 3 bases unmatched. This table comes from immunoSEQ multiplex PCR, and its TCRdb copy is limited to in-frame clones, with some not included. Altogether tens of thousands of clones are present, about 85% being singletons, with the ten largest covering approximately 3%. The time point denotes: after neoadjuvant nivolumab, at surgical resection. These newly diagnosed stage II-IVA oral cavity squamous cell carcinoma patients had no prior systemic or radiation treatment. Analysis of PBMCs was direct, with no culture step.

Sequencing was performed on PBMCs, taken after nivolumab (anti-PD-1) treatment. The sequence was collected from a person between 40 and 80 years old with oral cavity squamous cell carcinoma. The V gene is TRBV9, the J gene TRBJ2-5; 14 bases are a match to TRBD2. The CDR3 DNA sequence: TGTGCCAGCAGCCAAGGACTAGCGGGAGGCCAAGAGACCCAGTACTTC. Amino acid sequence: CASSQGLAGGQETQYF.